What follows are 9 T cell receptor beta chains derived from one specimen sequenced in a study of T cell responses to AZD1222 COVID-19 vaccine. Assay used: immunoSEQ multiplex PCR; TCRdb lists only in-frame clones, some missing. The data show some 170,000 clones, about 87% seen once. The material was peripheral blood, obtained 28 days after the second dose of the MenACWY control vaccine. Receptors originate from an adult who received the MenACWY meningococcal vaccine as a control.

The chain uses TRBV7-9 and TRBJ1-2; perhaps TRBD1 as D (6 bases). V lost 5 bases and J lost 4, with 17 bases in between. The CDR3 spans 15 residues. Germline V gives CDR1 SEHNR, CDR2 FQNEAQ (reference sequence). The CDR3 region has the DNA TGTGCCAGCAGCCCCCCGGGGGCTCCTACCTATGGCTACACCTTC. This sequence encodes CASSPPGAPTYGYTF.

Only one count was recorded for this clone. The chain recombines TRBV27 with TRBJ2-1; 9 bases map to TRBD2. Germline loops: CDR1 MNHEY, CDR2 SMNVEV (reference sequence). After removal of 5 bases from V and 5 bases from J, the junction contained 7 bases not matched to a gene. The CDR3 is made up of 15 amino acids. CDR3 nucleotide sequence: TGTGCCAGCAGTCTGAGACTAGCGGCTAACAATGAGCAGTTCTTC. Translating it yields CASSLRLAANNEQFF.

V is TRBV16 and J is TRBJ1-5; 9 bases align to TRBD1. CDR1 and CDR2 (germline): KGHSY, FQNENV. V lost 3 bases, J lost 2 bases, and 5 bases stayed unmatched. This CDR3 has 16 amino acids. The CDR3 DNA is TGTGCCAGCAGCCAGGGTGACAGGGGGGGCAATCAGCCCCAGCATTTT. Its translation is CASSQGDRGGNQPQHF.

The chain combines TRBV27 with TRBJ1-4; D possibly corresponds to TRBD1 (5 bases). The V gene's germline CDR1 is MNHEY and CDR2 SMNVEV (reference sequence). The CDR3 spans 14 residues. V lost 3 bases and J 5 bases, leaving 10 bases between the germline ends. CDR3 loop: CASSFQGSNEKLFF. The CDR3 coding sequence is TGTGCCAGCAGTTTCCAGGGTTCCAATGAAAAACTGTTTTTT.

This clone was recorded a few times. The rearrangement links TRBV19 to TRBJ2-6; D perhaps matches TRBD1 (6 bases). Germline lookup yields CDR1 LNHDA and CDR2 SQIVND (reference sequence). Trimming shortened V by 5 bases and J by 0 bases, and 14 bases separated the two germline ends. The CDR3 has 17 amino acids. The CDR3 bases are TGTGCCAGTAGTTCCGGACAGACTATCTCTGGGGCCAACGTCCTGACTTTC. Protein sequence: CASSSGQTISGANVLTF.

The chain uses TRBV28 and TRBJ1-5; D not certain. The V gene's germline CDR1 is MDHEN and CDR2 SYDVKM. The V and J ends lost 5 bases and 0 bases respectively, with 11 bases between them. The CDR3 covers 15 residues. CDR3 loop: CASSLRLISNQPQHF. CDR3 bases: TGTGCCAGCAGTCTACGACTTATTAGCAATCAGCCCCAGCATTTT.

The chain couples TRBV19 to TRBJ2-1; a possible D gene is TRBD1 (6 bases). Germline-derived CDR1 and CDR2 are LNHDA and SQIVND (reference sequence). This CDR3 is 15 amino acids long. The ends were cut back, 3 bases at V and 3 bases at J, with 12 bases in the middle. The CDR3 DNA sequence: TGTGCCAGTAGTATGGACGGACAGATCTACAATGAGCAGTTCTTC. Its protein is CASSMDGQIYNEQFF.

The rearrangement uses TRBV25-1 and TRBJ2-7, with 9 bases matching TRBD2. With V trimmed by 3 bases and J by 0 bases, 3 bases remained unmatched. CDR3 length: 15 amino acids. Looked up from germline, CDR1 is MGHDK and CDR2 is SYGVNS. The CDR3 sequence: CASSDRLAASYEQYF. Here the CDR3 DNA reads TGTGCCAGCAGTGATCGACTAGCGGCCTCCTACGAGCAGTACTTC.

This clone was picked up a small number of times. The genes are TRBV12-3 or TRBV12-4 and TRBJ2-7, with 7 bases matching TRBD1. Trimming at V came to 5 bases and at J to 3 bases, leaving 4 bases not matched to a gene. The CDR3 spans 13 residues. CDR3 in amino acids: CASSGDRYYEQYF. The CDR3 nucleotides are TGTGCCAGCAGTGGGGACAGATACTACGAGCAGTACTTC.